This note documents a single T cell receptor (beta chain) sequence. This sample was taken from a study of blood T cell repertoires in COVID-19. The method was immunoSEQ multiplex PCR; TCRdb's version includes in-frame clones alone and lacks a portion of them. This sample carries 200,000 to 300,000 clones, about nine tenths of them seen once, and the ten largest clones take 6% to 9%. The CDR3 is 13 amino acids. V was cut by 1 base and J by 6 bases, with 10 bases left in between. Germline assignment: CDR1 MGHRA and CDR2 YSYEKL. V usage is TRBV4-1 and J usage is TRBJ2-7, with D perhaps matching TRBD2 (5 bases). Sequencing was performed on peripheral blood. The clonotype originates from a man in his 60s who had recovered from COVID-19. This CDR3 reads CASSQVAGIEQYF. The CDR3 region has the DNA TGCGCCAGCAGCCAAGTGGCCGGGATCGAGCAGTACTTC.